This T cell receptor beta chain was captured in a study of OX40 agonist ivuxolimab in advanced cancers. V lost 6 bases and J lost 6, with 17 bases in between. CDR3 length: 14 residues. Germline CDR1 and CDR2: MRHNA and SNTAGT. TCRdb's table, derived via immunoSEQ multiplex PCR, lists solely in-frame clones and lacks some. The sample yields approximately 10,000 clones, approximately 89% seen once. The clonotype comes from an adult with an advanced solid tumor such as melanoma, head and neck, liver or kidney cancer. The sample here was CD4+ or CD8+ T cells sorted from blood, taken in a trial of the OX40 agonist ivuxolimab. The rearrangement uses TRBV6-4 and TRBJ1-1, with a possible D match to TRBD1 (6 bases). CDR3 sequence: CASRMSGAGSEAFF. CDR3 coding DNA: TGTGCCAGCAGAATGTCGGGGGCCGGCTCTGAAGCTTTCTTT.